This T cell receptor beta chain was profiled in a study of response to subunit inactivated influenza vaccine. Points from the study as a whole: The authors offered the suggestion that each seasonal influenza vaccination recruits few new T cells.

This clonotype was seen a few times. What it recognizes is unknown. In TCRdb, the RT-PCR reads were re-called with MiXCR into one record per CDR3 protein. The table lists 610,000 or so distinct CDR3 sequences, about 14% of them singletons. Germline V gene data show CDR1 as SEHNR and CDR2 as FQNEAQ (reference sequence). This CDR3 is built from 16 residues. V shed 1 base, J shed 0 bases, and the junction held 4 bases outside the gene matches. The clonotype was recovered from a man in his fifties or sixties who received an inactivated influenza vaccine. The specimen was PBMCs from blood, collected 11 to 12 days after vaccination. The rearrangement joins TRBV7-9 to TRBJ2-7; TRBD2 matches at 9 bases. The CDR3 is CASSLVLAGVSYEQYF. In DNA, the CDR3 is TGTGCCAGCAGCTTAGTGTTAGCGGGAGTCTCCTACGAGCAGTACTTC.